Presented here are 4 T cell receptor beta chains from one specimen sequenced in a study of T-cell reconstitution after alpha-beta-depleted transplantation in children. Preparation of the TCRbeta library was carried out with unique molecular identifiers. TCRdb passed the PCR reads through MiXCR, listing each CDR3 protein once. The data show about 590,000 distinct CDR3 sequences, roughly 13% seen once. Sequenced here: PBMCs, mostly from graft donor cells, sampled 360 days after TCRalphabeta/CD19-depleted stem cell transplant. All receptors come from a male patient younger than 18 who had a stem cell transplant for acute myeloid leukemia, so the T cells may come from the graft donor.

The chain uses TRBV4-3 and TRBJ2-7; D possibly corresponds to TRBD2 (6 bases). V was cut by 4 bases and J by 4 bases, with 14 bases left in between. The germline gives CDR1 LGHNA, CDR2 YSLEER. The CDR3 extends over 14 amino acids. CDR3 bases: TGCGCCAGCAGCCGGTCGGGAGAGGCGTACGAGCAGTACTTC. Its translation: CASSRSGEAYEQYF.

The gene calls are TRBV19 and TRBJ2-7; D tentatively fits TRBD1 or TRBD2 (5 bases each). The germline V gene encodes CDR1 LNHDA and CDR2 SQIVND (reference sequence). The ends were cut back, 5 bases at V and 0 bases at J, with 17 bases in the middle. The CDR3 totals 16 residues. CDR3 nucleotides: TGTGCCAGTAGTCCAGCTAGGGACCGTCACTCCTACGAGCAGTACTTC. Its translation is CASSPARDRHSYEQYF.

This clonotype was observed at least ten times. The V gene is TRBV7-3, the J gene TRBJ2-1; 7 bases map to TRBD2. Germline CDR1 and CDR2: SGHTA and FQGTGA. V shed 3 bases and J 3 bases; nucleotides not matched to a gene: 2. The CDR3 contains 14 residues. DNA for the CDR3: TGTGCCAGCAGCTTGTCGGGGGGCTACAATGAGCAGTTCTTC. Amino acids: CASSLSGGYNEQFF.

This clonotype was seen at least ten times. The chain uses TRBV27 and TRBJ2-1, with 10 bases fitting TRBD2. CDR3 size: 15 residues. Germline lookup yields CDR1 MNHEY and CDR2 SMNVEV (reference sequence). Trimming cost V 3 bases and J 7 bases; bases outside gene matches: 6. The CDR3 is CASSLWTSGYNEQFF. The CDR3 region has the DNA TGTGCCAGCAGTTTGTGGACTAGCGGATATAATGAGCAGTTCTTC.